This paragraph reports one T cell receptor (beta chain). The antigen is unknown. Clinicians diagnosed patients from clinical symptoms, serum thyroxine and TRAb, thyroid ultrasound and orbital computed tomography. The sample belongs to a study of T cells in Graves' hyperthyroidism and ophthalmopathy. General study results and limits: Blood shared most expanded thyroid clonotypes above 0.001.

V lost 3 bases to trimming and J lost 5 bases; unmatched junction nucleotides: 6. Looked up from germline, CDR1 is SGHRS and CDR2 is YFSETQ. The CDR3 sequence is 16 residues long. The TCR beta CDR3 regions underwent amplification using RNA transcripts as the source. HTBI primers were used for first-round RT-PCR of the TCR CDR3. TCRdb analysed the multiplex PCR reads with MiXCR anew, one entry per CDR3 protein. The repertoire holds hundreds of thousands of distinct CDR3 sequences, with roughly 15% as singletons. The chain carries TRBV5-1 and TRBJ2-5, with TRBD2 identical over 14 bases. This TCR was recovered from a woman aged 40 to 55 with Graves' hyperthyroidism. The sequencing sample was made of blood. DNA for the CDR3: TGCGCCAGCAGCTCTGGACTAGCGGGAGGTCTGGAGACCCAGTACTTC. Translating it yields CASSSGLAGGLETQYF.